This TCR beta chain appears in the sequencing data of a study of technical replicates of blood from a handful of donors. The CDR3 loop spans 18 amino acids. Germline assignment: CDR1 SGHTA and CDR2 FQGNSA. With 5 bases clipped from V and 2 bases from J, the junction kept 7 bases outside the gene matches. Some clones are missing from TCRdb's copy, which holds only in-frame ones; the method was immunoSEQ multiplex PCR. The sample records 65,000 to 95,000 clones, 98% being singletons. The chain couples TRBV7-2 to TRBJ2-3, with 16 bases aligning to TRBD2. The source is a human donor in good health. Sequencing used T cells isolated from PBMCs. CDR3 sequence: CASSPGLAGGFLTDTQYF. The DNA for the CDR3 is TGTGCCAGCAGCCCGGGACTAGCGGGAGGGTTTCTCACAGATACGCAGTATTTT.